This TCR beta chain was identified during a study of blood T cell repertoires in COVID-19. Participants had their cohort set by participant-reported clinical history. Per germline, CDR1 MNHEY and CDR2 SVGAGI. The CDR3 spans 16 residues. V was pared by 0 bases and J by 5 bases, with 6 bases of the junction left unmatched. Method: immunoSEQ multiplex PCR; TCRdb's copy keeps in-frame clones and lacks some. The sample consists of a few hundred thousand clones, 85% to 90% of them appearing once. The sequencing input was PBMCs or T cells enriched from blood (not recorded which). The V gene is TRBV6-5, the J gene TRBJ2-1; 8 bases line up with TRBD1. This sequence was found in a woman aged 18-29 years who had recovered from COVID-19. CDR3 residues: CASSYSVPGGDNEQFF. The CDR3 region has the DNA TGTGCCAGCAGTTACTCCGTCCCAGGGGGCGACAATGAGCAGTTCTTC.